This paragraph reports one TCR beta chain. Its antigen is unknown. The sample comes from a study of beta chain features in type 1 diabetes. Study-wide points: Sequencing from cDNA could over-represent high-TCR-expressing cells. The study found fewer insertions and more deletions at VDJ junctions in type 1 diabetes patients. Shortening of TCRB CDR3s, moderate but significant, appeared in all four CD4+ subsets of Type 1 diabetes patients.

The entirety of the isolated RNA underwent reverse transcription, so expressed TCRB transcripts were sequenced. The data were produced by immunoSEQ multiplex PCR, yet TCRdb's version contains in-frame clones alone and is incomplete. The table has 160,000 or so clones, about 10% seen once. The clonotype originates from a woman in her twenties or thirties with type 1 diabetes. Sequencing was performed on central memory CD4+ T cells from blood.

Here the CDR3 reads CASSIQVGGNEQYF. The CDR3 DNA reads as TGTGCCAGCAGCATACAAGTAGGCGGGAACGAGCAGTACTTC. This chain connects TRBV14 to TRBJ2-7; TRBD2 might be the D (6 bases). With 5 bases removed from V and 5 bases from J, the gap between germline ends came to 16 bases. This CDR3 has 14 amino acids. Germline-derived CDR1 and CDR2 are SGHDN and FVKESK. The entire variable domain, with the rest obtained from reference TRBV14 and TRBJ2-7, is as follows: EAGVTQFPSHSVIEKGQTVTLRCDPISGHDNLYWYRRVMGKEIKFLLHFVKESKQDESGMPNNRFLAERTGGTYSTLKVQPAELEDSGVYFCASSIQVGGNEQYFGPGTRLTVT.